These T cell receptor beta chains were read from a single sample in a study of identical twins. TCRdb independently ran MiXCR on the 5' RACE reads; one entry per CDR3 protein. The table shows some 660,000 distinct CDR3 sequences, with 8.5% to 9% occurring only once. The same sample was also studied in work on yellow fever vaccine responses in identical twins.

Sequencing used PBMCs. Source of these receptors: a woman aged 18-29 years in good health. Each CDR3 is given with its conserved first and last residue. Each record gives: V gene, clone size, J gene, D gene, CDR3 protein, CDR3 DNA. D genes are given only for firm matches. The size of a clone is reported for some rows only, either as once, few or many, or as a class for expanded clones.

v_gene: TRBV12-3/TRBV12-4
abundance: many
j_gene: TRBJ2-1
d_gene: TRBD2
CDR3aa: CASTLSGGSNNEQFF
CDR3nt: TGTGCCAGCACCCTTAGCGGGGGTTCCAACAATGAGCAGTTCTTC

v_gene: TRBV12-3/TRBV12-4
abundance: NA
j_gene: TRBJ1-5
d_gene: NA
CDR3aa: CASSWTGENQPQHF
CDR3nt: TGTGCCAGCAGTTGGACCGGGGAAAATCAGCCCCAGCATTTT

v_gene: TRBV7-9
abundance: many
j_gene: TRBJ2-5
d_gene: NA
CDR3aa: CASSSRQENQETQYF
CDR3nt: TGTGCCAGCAGCTCCCGACAGGAAAACCAAGAGACCCAGTACTTC

v_gene: TRBV28
abundance: NA
j_gene: TRBJ2-7
d_gene: NA
CDR3aa: CASSSPGGPTEQYF
CDR3nt: TGTGCCAGCAGTTCCCCAGGGGGGCCCACCGAGCAGTACTTC

v_gene: TRBV29-1
abundance: NA
j_gene: TRBJ2-7
d_gene: NA
CDR3aa: CSAGGSEQYF
CDR3nt: TGCAGCGCTGGAGGCAGCGAGCAGTACTTC

v_gene: TRBV21-1
abundance: many
j_gene: TRBJ2-3
d_gene: NA
CDR3aa: CASSKEGTSGRTDTQYF
CDR3nt: TGTGCCAGCAGCAAAGAGGGGACTAGCGGCCGCACAGATACGCAGTATTTT

v_gene: TRBV12-3/TRBV12-4
abundance: NA
j_gene: TRBJ2-7
d_gene: NA
CDR3aa: CASRTEDSYEQYF
CDR3nt: TGTGCCAGCCGGACGGAAGACTCCTACGAGCAGTACTTC

v_gene: TRBV29-1
abundance: NA
j_gene: TRBJ2-7
d_gene: NA
CDR3aa: CSGLFWEEQYF
CDR3nt: TGCAGCGGACTATTTTGGGAGGAGCAGTACTTC

v_gene: TRBV6-1
abundance: NA
j_gene: TRBJ2-7
d_gene: NA
CDR3aa: CASSTLGSSYEQYF
CDR3nt: TGTGCCAGCAGTACCCTTGGGAGCTCCTACGAGCAGTACTTC

v_gene: TRBV11-2
abundance: few
j_gene: TRBJ2-1
d_gene: TRBD2
CDR3aa: CASSSTSGGANEQFF
CDR3nt: TGTGCCAGCAGTTCAACTAGCGGGGGGGCCAATGAGCAGTTCTTC

v_gene: TRBV7-2
abundance: few
j_gene: TRBJ1-2
d_gene: NA
CDR3aa: CASSRSSGARDYGYTF
CDR3nt: TGTGCCAGCAGCCGTAGTAGCGGGGCGCGGGACTATGGCTACACCTTC

v_gene: TRBV12-3/TRBV12-4
abundance: many
j_gene: TRBJ1-5
d_gene: TRBD1
CDR3aa: CASSLTGGGNQPQHF
CDR3nt: TGTGCCAGCAGTTTGACAGGGGGCGGCAATCAGCCCCAGCATTTT

v_gene: TRBV20-1
abundance: NA
j_gene: TRBJ2-7
d_gene: NA
CDR3aa: CSARDLTDTYEQYF
CDR3nt: TGCAGTGCTAGAGATCTGACGGATACCTACGAGCAGTACTTC

v_gene: TRBV6-2/TRBV6-3
abundance: many
j_gene: TRBJ2-1
d_gene: NA
CDR3aa: CASSLAEYNEQFF
CDR3nt: TGTGCCAGCAGTTTAGCGGAGTACAATGAGCAGTTCTTC

v_gene: TRBV5-1
abundance: few
j_gene: TRBJ2-7
d_gene: NA
CDR3aa: CASRGGGASYEQYF
CDR3nt: TGCGCCAGCAGGGGAGGGGGGGCATCCTACGAGCAGTACTTC

v_gene: TRBV12-3/TRBV12-4
abundance: few
j_gene: TRBJ2-1
d_gene: TRBD2
CDR3aa: CASGPGLAGVREQFF
CDR3nt: TGTGCCAGCGGGCCGGGACTAGCGGGAGTACGGGAGCAGTTCTTC

v_gene: TRBV2
abundance: NA
j_gene: TRBJ2-1
d_gene: NA
CDR3aa: CASSGPSRTISSYNEQFF
CDR3nt: TGTGCCAGCAGTGGCCCATCGAGGACTATCTCCTCCTACAATGAGCAGTTCTTC

v_gene: TRBV11-1
abundance: many
j_gene: TRBJ1-1
d_gene: NA
CDR3aa: CASVGRLNTEAFF
CDR3nt: TGTGCCAGCGTAGGGCGGCTGAACACTGAAGCTTTCTTT

v_gene: TRBV5-1
abundance: many
j_gene: TRBJ2-3
d_gene: TRBD1
CDR3aa: CASSFDPTGATDTQYF
CDR3nt: TGCGCCAGCAGCTTTGACCCCACAGGGGCGACAGATACGCAGTATTTT

v_gene: TRBV27
abundance: NA
j_gene: TRBJ2-1
d_gene: NA
CDR3aa: CASSLSTVFYNEQFF
CDR3nt: TGTGCCAGCAGTTTATCGACAGTCTTCTACAATGAGCAGTTCTTC

v_gene: TRBV2
abundance: few
j_gene: TRBJ1-4
d_gene: TRBD1
CDR3aa: CASRAGQGTNEKLFF
CDR3nt: TGTGCCAGCAGGGCCGGACAGGGCACTAATGAAAAACTGTTTTTT

v_gene: TRBV12-3/TRBV12-4
abundance: few
j_gene: TRBJ2-7
d_gene: NA
CDR3aa: CASSPGRGISYEQYF
CDR3nt: TGTGCCAGCAGCCCCGGACGGGGGATTTCCTACGAGCAGTACTTC

v_gene: TRBV19
abundance: few
j_gene: TRBJ2-6
d_gene: NA
CDR3aa: CASNWAGANVLTF
CDR3nt: TGTGCCAGTAACTGGGCTGGGGCCAACGTCCTGACTTTC

v_gene: TRBV7-2
abundance: NA
j_gene: TRBJ2-1
d_gene: NA
CDR3aa: CASSLPLLAREQFF
CDR3nt: TGTGCCAGCAGCTTACCCTTACTAGCTCGGGAGCAGTTCTTC

v_gene: TRBV27
abundance: few
j_gene: TRBJ2-1
d_gene: NA
CDR3aa: CATRDPRSSSNEQFF
CDR3nt: TGTGCCACCCGGGACCCACGAAGCAGCAGCAATGAGCAGTTCTTC

v_gene: TRBV15
abundance: few
j_gene: TRBJ2-1
d_gene: NA
CDR3aa: CATSRATDYNEQFF
CDR3nt: TGTGCCACCAGCAGAGCGACGGACTACAATGAGCAGTTCTTC

v_gene: TRBV20-1
abundance: NA
j_gene: TRBJ2-7
d_gene: TRBD1
CDR3aa: CSASDRAREQYF
CDR3nt: TGCAGTGCTAGTGACAGGGCACGCGAGCAGTACTTC

v_gene: TRBV7-2
abundance: few
j_gene: TRBJ2-3
d_gene: TRBD2
CDR3aa: CASSLRGRGENTDTQYF
CDR3nt: TGTGCCAGCAGCCTTCGGGGGAGGGGAGAAAACACAGATACGCAGTATTTT

v_gene: TRBV5-6
abundance: NA
j_gene: TRBJ2-5
d_gene: NA
CDR3aa: CASSRTGTKKETQYF
CDR3nt: TGTGCCAGCAGCAGGACCGGGACGAAAAAAGAGACCCAGTACTTC

v_gene: TRBV29-1
abundance: many
j_gene: TRBJ2-7
d_gene: TRBD1
CDR3aa: CSVGGSVDRGSSYEQYF
CDR3nt: TGCAGCGTTGGAGGGTCGGTGGACAGGGGGAGCTCCTACGAGCAGTACTTC

v_gene: TRBV5-1
abundance: few
j_gene: TRBJ1-1
d_gene: NA
CDR3aa: CASTTGSYTEAFF
CDR3nt: TGCGCCAGCACCACAGGATCTTACACTGAAGCTTTCTTT

v_gene: TRBV7-3
abundance: few
j_gene: TRBJ2-1
d_gene: NA
CDR3aa: CASSSLIGGVNEQFF
CDR3nt: TGTGCCAGCAGCTCCCTAATAGGGGGGGTAAATGAGCAGTTCTTC

v_gene: TRBV20-1
abundance: NA
j_gene: TRBJ2-2
d_gene: TRBD1
CDR3aa: CSASRTGWDTGELFF
CDR3nt: TGCAGTGCTAGTCGGACAGGGTGGGACACCGGGGAGCTGTTTTTT

v_gene: TRBV6-2/TRBV6-3
abundance: few
j_gene: TRBJ2-7
d_gene: NA
CDR3aa: CASRPGGALYEQYF
CDR3nt: TGTGCCAGCAGACCCGGAGGGGCTCTTTACGAGCAGTACTTC

v_gene: TRBV7-7
abundance: many
j_gene: TRBJ2-7
d_gene: NA
CDR3aa: CASSLAGRGYEQYF
CDR3nt: TGTGCTAGCAGCTTAGCGGGCAGGGGTTACGAGCAGTACTTC

v_gene: TRBV21-1
abundance: many
j_gene: TRBJ1-2
d_gene: NA
CDR3aa: CARTGGTGYTF
CDR3nt: TGTGCCAGAACGGGGGGAACTGGCTACACCTTC

v_gene: TRBV7-9
abundance: few
j_gene: TRBJ2-1
d_gene: TRBD1
CDR3aa: CASSSRQGANEQFF
CDR3nt: TGTGCCAGCAGCTCGCGACAGGGGGCGAATGAGCAGTTCTTC

v_gene: TRBV3-1
abundance: few
j_gene: TRBJ2-5
d_gene: TRBD1
CDR3aa: CASSHPGQGLRETQYF
CDR3nt: TGTGCCAGCAGCCACCCGGGACAGGGGTTGCGAGAGACCCAGTACTTC

v_gene: TRBV2
abundance: many
j_gene: TRBJ2-6
d_gene: TRBD1
CDR3aa: CASEDRGSGGANVLTF
CDR3nt: TGTGCCAGCGAGGACAGGGGGTCTGGTGGGGCCAACGTCCTGACTTTC

v_gene: TRBV3-1
abundance: few
j_gene: TRBJ2-2
d_gene: NA
CDR3aa: CASSPLDSPGELFF
CDR3nt: TGTGCCAGCAGCCCATTAGACAGTCCCGGGGAGCTGTTTTTT

v_gene: TRBV11-3
abundance: NA
j_gene: TRBJ2-7
d_gene: TRBD2
CDR3aa: CASSPGVAGEDEQYF
CDR3nt: TGTGCCAGCAGCCCCGGGGTAGCGGGTGAGGACGAGCAGTACTTC

v_gene: TRBV6-5
abundance: few
j_gene: TRBJ2-2
d_gene: TRBD1
CDR3aa: CASSYRDRITGELFF
CDR3nt: TGTGCCAGCAGTTACCGGGACAGGATCACCGGGGAGCTGTTTTTT

v_gene: TRBV12-3/TRBV12-4
abundance: NA
j_gene: TRBJ1-1
d_gene: NA
CDR3aa: CATEAGMNTEAFF
CDR3nt: TGTGCCACCGAGGCAGGAATGAACACTGAAGCTTTCTTT

v_gene: TRBV7-2
abundance: NA
j_gene: TRBJ1-3
d_gene: NA
CDR3aa: CASSWTDFSGNTIYF
CDR3nt: TGTGCCAGCAGCTGGACGGATTTCTCTGGAAACACCATATATTTT

v_gene: TRBV2
abundance: many
j_gene: TRBJ1-1
d_gene: NA
CDR3aa: CASSAFGNTEAFF
CDR3nt: TGTGCCAGCAGCGCCTTTGGGAACACTGAAGCTTTCTTT

v_gene: TRBV5-1
abundance: many
j_gene: TRBJ1-2
d_gene: NA
CDR3aa: CASSARSGVGYTF
CDR3nt: TGCGCCAGCAGCGCCCGATCAGGGGTCGGCTACACCTTC

v_gene: TRBV9
abundance: NA
j_gene: TRBJ2-6
d_gene: TRBD1
CDR3aa: CASSPDLGQGAAGANVLTF
CDR3nt: TGTGCCAGCAGCCCCGACCTTGGACAGGGGGCTGCTGGGGCCAACGTCCTGACTTTC

v_gene: TRBV6-1
abundance: NA
j_gene: TRBJ1-5
d_gene: TRBD1
CDR3aa: CASRDGQGNQPQHF
CDR3nt: TGTGCCAGCAGAGACGGACAGGGGAATCAGCCCCAGCATTTT